The TCR beta chain described here comes from a study of immune evolution from preneoplasia to lung adenocarcinoma. Study details: HLA loss of heterozygosity: less than 9% AIS, under 19% MIA, around 35% ADC, none AAH. Study-level findings and limits: Normal lung had the highest top T cell clone frequencies. KRAS-mutant nodules had the highest T cell clonality.

V trimming: 3 bases; J trimming: 3 bases; junction bases outside the gene matches: 4. Germline loops: CDR1 SNHLY, CDR2 FYNNEI. The CDR3 extends over 15 amino acids. Regarding this clone: Its specificity is not known.

Profiled with immunoSEQ multiplex PCR; TCRdb holds only in-frame clones, not every one. The repertoire consists of around 9,100 clones, with 80% to 90% occurring once and the leading ten covering 4.5% to 6%. Sequenced sample: FFPE minimally invasive lung adenocarcinoma tissue. The chain links TRBV2 to TRBJ2-3; 9 bases line up with TRBD2. This receptor was identified in a person aged 70 to 85 with lung adenocarcinoma. CDR3 region: CASSDQRGATDTQYF. The CDR3 nucleotides read TGTGCCAGCAGTGATCAGCGGGGGGCTACAGATACGCAGTATTTT.